The 13 T cell receptor beta chains given below trace back to one sample, sequenced in a study of T cell repertoires in cytomegalovirus infection. No antigen has been assigned to these receptors. TCRdb reanalysed the reads using MiXCR and keeps one entry per CDR3 protein. The sample lists some 800,000 distinct CDR3 sequences; about 27% were seen once. The sequencing used cultured CD8+ T cells from PBMCs, collected from culture after CMV antigen stimulation. The receptors derive from a human donor in good health (CMV status not recorded). Some clones in this sample may be carry-over from other donors' samples.

The chain joins TRBV6-1 to TRBJ1-6; TRBD1 might be the D (5 bases). The germline gives CDR1 MNHNS, CDR2 SASEGT. The germline V and J ends were trimmed by 8 bases and 2 bases, with 7 bases remaining between them. The CDR3 spans 13 residues. CDR3 DNA sequence: TGTGCCAGCGGGACGCCCTATAATTCACCCCTCCACTTT. It encodes CASGTPYNSPLHF.

This clonotype was counted at least ten times. The chain recombines TRBV7-8 with TRBJ2-7; TRBD1 might be the D (5 bases). Trimming removed 1 base at V and 3 bases at J, with 13 bases between. Germline V gives CDR1 SGHVS, CDR2 FQNEAQ. This CDR3 is built from 15 residues. For the CDR3, the DNA is TGTGCCAGCAGCTTAGAGGCAGGGTCATTCTACGAGCAGTACGTC. This translates into CASSLEAGSFYEQYV.

This clonotype was seen repeatedly, ten times or more. The V and J genes are TRBV7-6 and TRBJ1-5; the D is unclear. V shed 1 base and J shed 8 bases, with 12 bases lying between them. Germline V CDR1 and CDR2: SGHVS, FNYEAQ. This CDR3 spans 14 amino acids. The CDR3, as DNA: TGTGCCAGCAGCTTAGATGGCATTCTCGAGCCCCAGCATTTT. It codes for CASSLDGILEPQHF.

This clonotype showed up just a few times. CDR3 in DNA: TGTGCCAGCAGCCTGCGTGGCATCTCCTACGAGCAGTACTTC. This encodes CASSLRGISYEQYF. The rearrangement links TRBV6-5 to TRBJ2-7; D is unclear. CDR1 and CDR2 from the germline V gene are MNHEY and SVGAGI. This CDR3 spans 14 amino acids. V was cut by 6 bases and J by 0 bases, with 12 bases left in between.

The DNA of the CDR3 is TGTGCCAGCAGCGTATCCGGAGGCGGTGGCTACACCTTC. Translation: CASSVSGGGGYTF. The rearrangement uses TRBV9 and TRBJ1-2, with D unclear. The CDR3 spans 13 residues. CDR1 and CDR2 from the germline V gene are SGDLS and YYNGEE. Trimming took off 1 base at V and 7 bases at J, with 11 bases between the two ends.

The chain carries TRBV4-2 and TRBJ1-1, with D perhaps TRBD1 (6 bases). Trimming pared 4 bases from V and 3 bases from J, leaving 12 bases between. The CDR3 has 14 amino acids. The V gene's germline CDR1 is LGHNA and CDR2 YNFKEQ. The CDR3 DNA reads TGTGCCAGCAGCCCAAGGTCAGGGGACACTGAAGCTTTCTTT. Its protein product is CASSPRSGDTEAFF.

This clonotype has more than one count but fewer than ten. The chain uses TRBV10-3 and TRBJ1-1; 8 positions match TRBD1. The CDR3 sequence is 15 residues long. V trimming: 6 bases; J trimming: 6 bases; junction bases outside the gene matches: 12. The V gene's germline CDR1 is ENHRY and CDR2 SYGVKD. The CDR3 DNA sequence: TGTGCCATCAGCGAACTTCAGACAGGGGTGCCTGAAGCTTTCTTT. Translated, it gives CAISELQTGVPEAFF.

V gene TRBV20-1 combines with J gene TRBJ2-1, with no clear D. The CDR3 length is 16 residues. The V and J ends lost 0 bases and 0 bases respectively, with 12 bases between them. Germline V gene lookup returns CDR1 DFQATT and CDR2 SNEGSKA (reference sequence). The CDR3 spells CSARDLVDLSYNEQFF. The CDR3 DNA is TGCAGTGCTAGAGATCTCGTGGATCTCTCCTACAATGAGCAGTTCTTC.

This sequence joins TRBV19 and TRBJ1-1, with D perhaps matching TRBD1 (6 bases). The V end lost 6 bases, the J end lost 1 base, and 9 bases lay between the germline ends. This CDR3 spans 13 amino acids. Germline V gene data show CDR1 as LNHDA and CDR2 as SQIVND (reference sequence). The CDR3 nucleotides read TGTGCCAGTAGATGGACAGAGAACACTGAAGCTTTCTTT. Translation gives CASRWTENTEAFF.

The table lists this clonotype with many counts. The chain is built from TRBV7-6 and TRBJ2-3; 7 bases are a match to TRBD2. Unmatched junction bases numbered 10, after V lost 4 bases and J lost 6 bases. The CDR3 loop spans 15 amino acids. Germline V gene sequence: CDR1 SGHVS, CDR2 FNYEAQ. The DNA of the CDR3 is TGTGCCAGCAGCTCGGGGCCACGGGACTACGATACGCAGTATTTT. Encoded protein: CASSSGPRDYDTQYF. The whole variable domain, remainder taken from reference TRBV7-6 and TRBJ2-3, is GAGVSQSPRYKVTKRGQDVALRCDPISGHVSLYWYRQALGQGPEFLTYFNYEAQQDKSGLPNDRFSAERPEGSISTLTIQRTEQRDSAMYRCASSSGPRDYDTQYFGPGTRLTVL.

This clonotype was counted once. V and J are TRBV18 and TRBJ2-7; D is perhaps TRBD1 or TRBD2 (6 bases each). The V gene's germline CDR1 is KGHSH and CDR2 LQKENI. The CDR3 consists of 15 residues. V lost 6 bases, J lost 3 bases, and 18 bases lay in between. DNA of the CDR3: TGTGCCAGCTCGCACGAAGGGGGGTCAGGCTACGAGCAGTACGTC. It is translated as CASSHEGGSGYEQYV.

This clonotype was counted only a few times. This chain links TRBV10-3 with TRBJ1-2; D possibly corresponds to TRBD1 (6 bases). The CDR3 is made up of 15 amino acids. Trimming removed 6 bases from V and 4 bases from J, with 18 bases in between. Germline V lookup: CDR1 ENHRY, CDR2 SYGVKD. CDR3 nucleotide sequence: TGTGCCATCAGAGAGGGACCGGACAGAATCTATGGCTACACCTTC. It codes for CAIREGPDRIYGYTF.

This clonotype was observed many times. The J gene is TRBJ2-2, the V gene TRBV7-6; 8 positions match TRBD2. The junction had 4 bases not matched to a gene; V was cut back by 4 bases and J by 0 bases. The CDR3 spans 16 residues. CDR1 is SGHVS, CDR2 FNYEAQ, per germline. CDR3 coding DNA: TGTGCCAGCAGCTATAGCGGGGTTACGAACACCGGGGAGCTGTTTTTT. Its translation: CASSYSGVTNTGELFF.